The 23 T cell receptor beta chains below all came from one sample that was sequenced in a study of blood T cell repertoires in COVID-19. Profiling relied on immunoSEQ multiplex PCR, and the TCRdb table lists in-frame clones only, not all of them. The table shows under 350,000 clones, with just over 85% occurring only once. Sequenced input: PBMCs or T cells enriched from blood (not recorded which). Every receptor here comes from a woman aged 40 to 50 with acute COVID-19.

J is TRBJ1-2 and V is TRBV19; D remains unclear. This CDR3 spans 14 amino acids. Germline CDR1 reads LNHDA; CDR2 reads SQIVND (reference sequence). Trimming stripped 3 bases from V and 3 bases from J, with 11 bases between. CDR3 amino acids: CASSIQALDYGYTF. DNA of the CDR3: TGTGCCAGTAGTATCCAAGCTTTGGACTATGGCTACACCTTC.

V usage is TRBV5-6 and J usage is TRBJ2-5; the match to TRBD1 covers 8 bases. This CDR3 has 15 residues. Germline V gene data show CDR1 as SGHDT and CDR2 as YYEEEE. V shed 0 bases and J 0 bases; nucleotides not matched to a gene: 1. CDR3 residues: CASSLGQGYQETQYF. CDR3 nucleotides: TGTGCCAGCAGCTTGGGACAGGGGTACCAAGAGACCCAGTACTTC.

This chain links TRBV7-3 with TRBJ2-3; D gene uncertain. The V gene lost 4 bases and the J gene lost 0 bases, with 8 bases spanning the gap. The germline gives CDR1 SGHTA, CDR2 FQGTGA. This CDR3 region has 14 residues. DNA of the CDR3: TGTGCCAGCAGCTCGACACCGAGCACAGATACGCAGTATTTT. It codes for CASSSTPSTDTQYF. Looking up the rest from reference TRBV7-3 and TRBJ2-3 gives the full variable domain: GAGVSQTPSNKVTEKGKYVELRCDPISGHTALYWYRQSLGQGPEFLIYFQGTGAADDSGLPNDRFFAVRPEGSVSTLKIQRTERGDSAVYLCASSSTPSTDTQYFGPGTRLTVL.

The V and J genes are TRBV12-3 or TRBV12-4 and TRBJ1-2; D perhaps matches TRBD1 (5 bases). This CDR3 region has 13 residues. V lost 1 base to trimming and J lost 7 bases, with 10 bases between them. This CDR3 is CASSLGTKSGYTF. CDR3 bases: TGTGCCAGCAGTTTAGGGACAAAGAGTGGCTACACCTTC.

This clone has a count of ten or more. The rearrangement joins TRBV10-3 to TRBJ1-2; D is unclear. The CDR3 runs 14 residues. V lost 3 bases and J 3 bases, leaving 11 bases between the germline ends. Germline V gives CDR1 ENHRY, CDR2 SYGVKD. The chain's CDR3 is CAISDGTAYYGYTF. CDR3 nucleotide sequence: TGTGCCATCAGTGACGGTACAGCCTACTATGGCTACACCTTC.

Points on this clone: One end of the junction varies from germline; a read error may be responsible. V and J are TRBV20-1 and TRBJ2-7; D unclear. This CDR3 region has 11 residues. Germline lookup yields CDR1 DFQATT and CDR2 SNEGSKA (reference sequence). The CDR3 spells CSARDVEHIIF. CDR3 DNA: TGCAGTGCTAGAGATGTTGAACACATAATTTTC.

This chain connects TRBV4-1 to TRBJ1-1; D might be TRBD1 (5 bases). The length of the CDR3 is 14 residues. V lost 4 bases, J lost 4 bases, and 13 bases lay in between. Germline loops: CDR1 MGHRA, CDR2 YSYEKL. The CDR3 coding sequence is TGCGCCAGCAGCCCAGGGATATGGTCCACTGAAGCTTTCTTT. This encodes CASSPGIWSTEAFF.

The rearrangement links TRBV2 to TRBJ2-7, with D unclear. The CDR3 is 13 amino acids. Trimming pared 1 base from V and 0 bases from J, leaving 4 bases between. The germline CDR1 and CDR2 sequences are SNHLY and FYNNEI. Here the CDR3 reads CASSEVSSYEQYF. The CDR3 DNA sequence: TGTGCCAGCAGTGAAGTGAGCTCCTACGAGCAGTACTTC.

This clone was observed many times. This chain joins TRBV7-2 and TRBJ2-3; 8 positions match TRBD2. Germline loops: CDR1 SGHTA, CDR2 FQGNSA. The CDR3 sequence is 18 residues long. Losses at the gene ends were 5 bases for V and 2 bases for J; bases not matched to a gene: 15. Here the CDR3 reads CASSPESGRSFSTDTQYF. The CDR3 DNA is TGTGCCAGCAGCCCGGAAAGCGGGAGATCTTTCTCCACAGATACGCAGTATTTT. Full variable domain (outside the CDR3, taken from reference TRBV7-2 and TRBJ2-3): GAGVSQSPSNKVTEKGKDVELRCDPISGHTALYWYRQSLGQGLEFLIYFQGNSAPDKSGLPSDRFSAERTGGSVSTLTIQRTQQEDSAVYLCASSPESGRSFSTDTQYFGPGTRLTVL.

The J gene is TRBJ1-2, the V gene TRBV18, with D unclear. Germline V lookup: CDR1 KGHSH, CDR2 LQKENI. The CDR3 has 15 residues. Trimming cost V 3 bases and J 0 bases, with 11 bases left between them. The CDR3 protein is CASSPRVRANYGYTF. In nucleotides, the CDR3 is TGTGCCAGCTCACCCCGGGTCAGAGCTAACTATGGCTACACCTTC.

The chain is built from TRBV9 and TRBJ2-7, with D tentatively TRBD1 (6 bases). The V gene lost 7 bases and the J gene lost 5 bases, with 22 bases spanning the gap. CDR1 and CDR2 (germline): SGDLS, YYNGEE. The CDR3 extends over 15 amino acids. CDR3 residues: CASAYRSGARDEQYF. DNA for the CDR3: TGTGCCAGCGCGTACCGGTCAGGGGCGAGGGACGAGCAGTACTTC.

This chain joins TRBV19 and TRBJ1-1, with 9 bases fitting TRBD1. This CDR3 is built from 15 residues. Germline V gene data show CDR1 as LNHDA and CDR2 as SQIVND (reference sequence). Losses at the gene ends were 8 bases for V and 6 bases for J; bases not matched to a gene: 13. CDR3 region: CASSRRDRGASEAFF. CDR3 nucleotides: TGTGCCAGTTCCAGGCGTGACAGGGGGGCTTCTGAAGCTTTCTTT.

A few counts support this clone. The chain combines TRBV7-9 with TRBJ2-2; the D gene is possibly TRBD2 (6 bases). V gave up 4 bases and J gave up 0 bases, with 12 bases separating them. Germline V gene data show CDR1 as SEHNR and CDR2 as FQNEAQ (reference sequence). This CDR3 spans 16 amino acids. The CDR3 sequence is CASSSSSGANTGELFF. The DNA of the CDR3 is TGTGCCAGCAGCTCGTCCTCGGGGGCGAACACCGGGGAGCTGTTTTTT.

CDR3 protein: CASSLRAASQGYTGELFF. The CDR3 nucleotides are TGTGCCAGCAGCTTACGGGCAGCGAGCCAGGGGTACACCGGGGAGCTGTTTTTT. V gene TRBV7-6 combines with J gene TRBJ2-2; D possibly corresponds to TRBD1 (6 bases). The CDR3 contains 18 residues. Germline-derived CDR1 and CDR2 are SGHVS and FNYEAQ. V lost 2 bases and J 3 bases, leaving 19 bases between the germline ends.

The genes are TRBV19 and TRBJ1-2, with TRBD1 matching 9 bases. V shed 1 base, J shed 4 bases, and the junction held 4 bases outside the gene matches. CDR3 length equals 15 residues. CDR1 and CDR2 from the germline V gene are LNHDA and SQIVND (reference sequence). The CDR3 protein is CASSIVDRGGYGYTF. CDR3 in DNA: TGTGCCAGTAGTATAGTGGACAGGGGTGGCTATGGCTACACCTTC.

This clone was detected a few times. The CDR3 DNA is TGTGCCAGCAGCATTAATGTCAGGGGGCTTTCGGTTAATTCACCCCTCCACTTT. This gives the protein CASSINVRGLSVNSPLHF. The genes are TRBV21-1 and TRBJ1-6; TRBD1 is the table's D call and was not checked against the DNA. TRBV21-1 is reported as a pseudogene. This CDR3 region has 18 residues.

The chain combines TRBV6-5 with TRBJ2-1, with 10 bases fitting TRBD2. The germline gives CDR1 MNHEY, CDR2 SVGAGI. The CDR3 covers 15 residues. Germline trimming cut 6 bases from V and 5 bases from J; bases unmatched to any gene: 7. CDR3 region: CASRASGRGDNEQFF. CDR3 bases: TGTGCCAGCAGGGCGAGCGGGAGGGGGGACAATGAGCAGTTCTTC.

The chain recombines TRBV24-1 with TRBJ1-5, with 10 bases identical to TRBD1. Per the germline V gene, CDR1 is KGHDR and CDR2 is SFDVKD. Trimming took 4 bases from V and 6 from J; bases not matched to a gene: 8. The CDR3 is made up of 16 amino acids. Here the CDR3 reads CATSEGDRGVFQPQHF. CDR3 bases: TGTGCCACCAGTGAAGGGGACAGGGGAGTTTTTCAGCCCCAGCATTTT.

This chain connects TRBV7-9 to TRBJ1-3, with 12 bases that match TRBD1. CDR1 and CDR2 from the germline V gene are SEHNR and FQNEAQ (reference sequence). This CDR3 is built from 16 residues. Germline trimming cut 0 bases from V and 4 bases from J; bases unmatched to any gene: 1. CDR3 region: CASSLAGTGGGNTIYF. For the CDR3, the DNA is TGTGCCAGCAGCTTAGCTGGGACAGGGGGCGGAAACACCATATATTTT.

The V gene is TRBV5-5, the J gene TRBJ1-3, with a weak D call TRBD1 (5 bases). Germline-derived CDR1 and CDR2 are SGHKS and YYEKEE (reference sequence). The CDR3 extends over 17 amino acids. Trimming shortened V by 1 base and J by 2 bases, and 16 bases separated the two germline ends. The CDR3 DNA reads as TGTGCCAGCAGCTTGAGGTACCCGACAGTCGCTGGAAACACCATATATTTT. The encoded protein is CASSLRYPTVAGNTIYF.

The CDR3 spells CATQLAGVGETQYF. Written as DNA, the CDR3 is TGTGCCACTCAATTAGCGGGAGTCGGAGAGACCCAGTACTTC. This rearrangement joins TRBV2 to TRBJ2-5, with 9 bases aligning to TRBD2. CDR1 and CDR2 from the germline V gene are SNHLY and FYNNEI. V dropped 10 bases and J dropped 4; count of bases not matched to a gene: 10. The CDR3 is 14 amino acids.

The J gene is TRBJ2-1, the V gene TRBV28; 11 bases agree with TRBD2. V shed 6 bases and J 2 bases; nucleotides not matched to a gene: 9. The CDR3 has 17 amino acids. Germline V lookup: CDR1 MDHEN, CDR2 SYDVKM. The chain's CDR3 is CASSWGLAASTYNEQFF. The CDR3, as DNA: TGTGCCAGCAGCTGGGGACTAGCGGCAAGTACCTACAATGAGCAGTTCTTC.

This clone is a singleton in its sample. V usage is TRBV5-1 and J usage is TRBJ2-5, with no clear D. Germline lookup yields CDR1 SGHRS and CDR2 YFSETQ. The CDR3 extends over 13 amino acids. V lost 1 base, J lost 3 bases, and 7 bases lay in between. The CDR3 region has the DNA TGCGCCAGCAGCTTGCCTACTGAAGAGACCCAGTACTTC. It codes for CASSLPTEETQYF. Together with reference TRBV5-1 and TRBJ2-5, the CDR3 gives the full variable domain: KAGVTQTPRYLIKTRGQQVTLSCSPISGHRSVSWYQQTPGQGLQFLFEYFSETQRNKGNFPGRFSGRQFSNSRSEMNVSTLELGDSALYLCASSLPTEETQYFGPGTRLLVL.